This TCR beta chain was identified in a study of T cell repertoires and HLA-DP antigens. The CDR3 has 11 residues. The primer mix covered 54 TRBV segments and 13 TRBJ segments. Deep-resolution sequencing targeted approximately 220,000 T cell genomes in pre-culture CD4+ samples. Only in-frame clones appear in the TCRdb table, and some are missing; sequencing was by immunoSEQ multiplex PCR. The table has 55,000 to 80,000 clones, about 80% seen once. As regards this clone: What it binds is unknown.

The chain has TRBV1 and TRBJ1-2. TRBV1 corresponds to a pseudogene. Sequencing used CD4+ T cells from PBMCs. This TCR came from a man aged 55 to 70 in good health and CMV-seronegative. The CDR3: CTSRALRGYTF. The DNA of the CDR3 is TGCACCAGCAGGGCACTCCGGGGCTACACCTTC.